One sample yielded the 5 T cell receptor beta chains listed below, sequenced in a study of blood T cell repertoires in COVID-19. This table comes from immunoSEQ multiplex PCR, and its TCRdb copy is limited to in-frame clones, with some not included. The table has 200,000 to 250,000 clones, approximately 80% seen once. The material sequenced was PBMCs or T cells enriched from blood (not recorded which). Source of these receptors: a man in his sixties who had recovered from COVID-19.

J is TRBJ2-3 and V is TRBV7-3, with a possible D match to TRBD2 (5 bases). Germline values: CDR1 SGHTA, CDR2 FQGTGA. CDR3 length: 15 amino acids. Trimming removed 1 base at V and 6 bases at J, with 14 bases between. The CDR3 sequence is CASSLNGGLKDTQYF. The DNA for the CDR3 is TGTGCCAGCAGCTTAAATGGCGGACTCAAGGATACGCAGTATTTT.

The rearrangement links TRBV7-2 to TRBJ1-1; 7 nucleotides agree with TRBD1. The V gene's germline CDR1 is SGHTA and CDR2 FQGNSA. Germline trimming cut 0 bases from V and 2 bases from J; bases unmatched to any gene: 0. The CDR3 spans 14 residues. The CDR3 loop is CASSLAGGNTEAFF. CDR3 in DNA: TGTGCCAGCAGCTTAGCAGGGGGCAACACTGAAGCTTTCTTT.

The V call is TRBV27, the J call TRBJ2-3, with D possibly TRBD2 on 5 matching bases. The CDR3 sequence is 15 residues long. V was trimmed by 2 bases and J by 5 bases, leaving 14 bases between them. Germline V CDR1 and CDR2: MNHEY, SMNVEV (reference sequence). The CDR3 DNA is TGTGCCAGCAGTTTAGGTGCTAGCCTCGGAGATACGCAGTATTTT. This translates into CASSLGASLGDTQYF.

This clone was found once. The CDR3 sequence is CASSSLGTGNNEQYF. For the CDR3, the DNA is TGTGCCAGCAGTAGCCTCGGGACAGGGAACAACGAGCAGTACTTC. The chain couples TRBV27 to TRBJ2-7; 9 bases agree with TRBD1. J lost 5 bases, V lost 5 bases, and 10 bases had no gene match. The CDR3 sequence is 15 residues long. Germline V gene lookup returns CDR1 MNHEY and CDR2 SMNVEV (reference sequence).

The chain carries TRBV4-2 and TRBJ1-1; D ambiguous. Germline CDR1 is LGHNA and CDR2 is YNFKEQ. The V and J ends lost 3 bases and 11 bases respectively, with 19 bases between them. The CDR3 spans 14 residues. The CDR3 sequence: CASSHPTEVVDAFF. CDR3 bases: TGTGCCAGCAGCCACCCGACGGAGGTAGTTGATGCTTTCTTT.